This TCR beta chain was sequenced for a study of Ad26.COV2.S vaccination and SARS-CoV-2 variants. Study summary: Recipients of Ad26.COV2.S got it intramuscularly, once or twice 56 days apart.

Clones were sequenced by immunoSEQ multiplex PCR, and TCRdb holds only the in-frame ones, with some missing. The data show 360,000 or so clones, 75% to 90% seen once. As to treatment: roughly 18 received Ad26.COV2.S at low or high dose, single or two shots; 5 received placebo; per-sample allocation not given. It was on day 63 after the first vaccine or placebo injection that samples were taken. Looked up from germline, CDR1 is LNHNV and CDR2 is YYDKDF (reference sequence). The germline V and J ends were trimmed by 8 bases and 0 bases, with 10 bases remaining between them. The CDR3 has 13 residues. V is TRBV15 and J is TRBJ2-5, with unresolved D. The source is a person between 18 and 65 years old who received the Ad26.COV2.S COVID-19 vaccine or a placebo. The specimen comprised peripheral blood, sampled in a trial of Ad26.COV2.S vaccine versus placebo. In nucleotides, the CDR3 is TGTGCCACCTTAAACAGCTACCAAGAGACCCAGTACTTC. It is translated as CATLNSYQETQYF.